This is a list of T cell receptor beta chains from one sample in a study of shared clonotypes between healthy human individuals. Produced via immunoSEQ multiplex PCR; TCRdb's table is partial and in-frame only. In the table there are roughly 200,000 clones, approximately 60% of which are singletons. Material: memory CD4+ T cells sorted from blood. These receptors were taken from a man under 40 in good health. The CDR3 runs from the conserved cysteine through the conserved F or W. D genes are given only for firm matches. Size values are once, few and many counts, or a class for expanded clones, and some rows have none.

abundance: many
len: 15
j_gene: TRBJ2-3
v_gene: TRBV5-1
d_gene: NA
CDR3nt: TGCGCCAGCCGGGTGGCAGCGGTCGATGGAGATACGCAGTATTTT
CDR3aa: CASRVAAVDGDTQYF

abundance: few
len: 17
j_gene: TRBJ2-3
v_gene: TRBV28
d_gene: NA
CDR3nt: TGTGCCAGCAGCGAAGAGGAGGGAATGGTGATGGCAGATACGCAGTATTTT
CDR3aa: CASSEEEGMVMADTQYF

abundance: NA
len: 16
j_gene: TRBJ2-1
v_gene: TRBV15
d_gene: TRBD2
CDR3nt: TGTGCCACCAGTGAGGGACTAGCGGGAACCCTAGGTGAGCAGTTCTTC
CDR3aa: CATSEGLAGTLGEQFF

abundance: once
len: 16
j_gene: TRBJ2-7
v_gene: TRBV5-1
d_gene: TRBD2
CDR3nt: TGCGCCAGCAGCCACGACGTAGCGGGCCTCTCCTACGAGCAGTACTTC
CDR3aa: CASSHDVAGLSYEQYF

abundance: NA
len: 12
j_gene: TRBJ2-1
v_gene: TRBV28
d_gene: NA
CDR3nt: TGTGCCAGCAGCCCCCCCTCGAATGAGCAGTTCTTC
CDR3aa: CASSPPSNEQFF

abundance: NA
len: 15
j_gene: TRBJ2-1
v_gene: TRBV2
d_gene: TRBD2
CDR3nt: TGTGCCAGCAGTGGACCGGGAGGTGTTAACAATGAGCAGTTCTTC
CDR3aa: CASSGPGGVNNEQFF

abundance: NA
len: 15
j_gene: TRBJ2-7
v_gene: TRBV27
d_gene: NA
CDR3nt: TGTGCCAGCAGTCCTTTTGGAGGCCTCTCCTACGAGCAGTACTTC
CDR3aa: CASSPFGGLSYEQYF

abundance: NA
len: 13
j_gene: TRBJ2-7
v_gene: TRBV6-5
d_gene: NA
CDR3nt: TGTGCCAGCAGTCGCCTAGGGAGCTACGAGCAGTACTTC
CDR3aa: CASSRLGSYEQYF

abundance: NA
len: 14
j_gene: TRBJ2-7
v_gene: TRBV4-3
d_gene: NA
CDR3nt: TGCGCCAGCAGCCAAGCAGTGCTCTCCTACGAGCAGTACTTC
CDR3aa: CASSQAVLSYEQYF

abundance: NA
len: 16
j_gene: TRBJ2-1
v_gene: TRBV11-2
d_gene: TRBD2
CDR3nt: TGTGCCAGCAGCTTAGGAGCGGGAGGACCCTACAATGAGCAGTTCTTC
CDR3aa: CASSLGAGGPYNEQFF

abundance: once
len: 16
j_gene: TRBJ2-4
v_gene: TRBV2
d_gene: TRBD1
CDR3nt: TGTGCCAGCAGGACGTCCGGGGACAGGGTATCAAGTCGGCAGTACTTC
CDR3aa: CASRTSGDRVSSRQYF

abundance: once
len: 14
j_gene: TRBJ1-5
v_gene: TRBV2
d_gene: TRBD1
CDR3nt: TGTGCCAGCACAACACAGGGGGCGGATCAGCCCCAGCATTTT
CDR3aa: CASTTQGADQPQHF

abundance: many
len: 13
j_gene: TRBJ1-1
v_gene: TRBV5-1
d_gene: TRBD1
CDR3nt: TGCGCCAGCAGTAACGACAGGGTCACTGAAGCTTTCTTT
CDR3aa: CASSNDRVTEAFF

abundance: NA
len: 16
j_gene: TRBJ2-1
v_gene: TRBV14
d_gene: NA
CDR3nt: TGTGCCAGCAGCCAGGAACAGGGGGGGGCCTACAATGAGCAGTTCTTC
CDR3aa: CASSQEQGGAYNEQFF

abundance: NA
len: 14
j_gene: TRBJ2-5
v_gene: TRBV29-1
d_gene: NA
CDR3nt: TGCAGCGTTGAAAAAACGGGGCAGGTTAGGACCCAGTACTTC
CDR3aa: CSVEKTGQVRTQYF

abundance: NA
len: 15
j_gene: TRBJ2-5
v_gene: TRBV5-5
d_gene: TRBD2
CDR3nt: TGTGCCAGCAGTTCGACTAGCGGGGGACAAGAGACCCAGTACTTC
CDR3aa: CASSSTSGGQETQYF

abundance: NA
len: 18
j_gene: TRBJ1-1
v_gene: TRBV7-2
d_gene: NA
CDR3nt: TGTGCCAGCAGCTTAATTACGCTATCACAGCTATTGAACACTGAAGCTTTCTTT
CDR3aa: CASSLITLSQLLNTEAFF

abundance: many
len: 16
j_gene: TRBJ2-5
v_gene: TRBV5-6
d_gene: TRBD2
CDR3nt: TGTGCCAGCAGCTTCGCTGTAGCGGGAGGTATTGGGACCCAGTACTTC
CDR3aa: CASSFAVAGGIGTQYF

abundance: once
len: 15
j_gene: TRBJ2-7
v_gene: TRBV5-1
d_gene: NA
CDR3nt: TGCGCCAGCAGCTTGGATGCGTCTGAGATCTACGAGCAGTACTTC
CDR3aa: CASSLDASEIYEQYF

abundance: many
len: 13
j_gene: TRBJ1-2
v_gene: TRBV7-3
d_gene: NA
CDR3nt: TGTGCCAGCAGCTTATCACAGGGAAATGGCTACACCTTC
CDR3aa: CASSLSQGNGYTF

abundance: once
len: 11
j_gene: TRBJ2-3
v_gene: TRBV5-1
d_gene: NA
CDR3nt: TGCGCCAGCAGCTTAACAGATACGCAGTATTTT
CDR3aa: CASSLTDTQYF

abundance: NA
len: 14
j_gene: TRBJ2-2
v_gene: TRBV6-5
d_gene: NA
CDR3nt: TGTGCCAGCACCCCGACTAGAACGGCCGGGGAGCTGTTTTTT
CDR3aa: CASTPTRTAGELFF

abundance: NA
len: 13
j_gene: TRBJ2-7
v_gene: TRBV10-3
d_gene: NA
CDR3nt: TGTGCCATCAAGATGGGGCCTATGGGGGAGCAGTACTTC
CDR3aa: CAIKMGPMGEQYF

abundance: few
len: 15
j_gene: TRBJ1-4
v_gene: TRBV7-8
d_gene: TRBD1
CDR3nt: TGTGCCAGCAGCCCGAGGACAGGGGCTAATGAAAAACTGTTTTTT
CDR3aa: CASSPRTGANEKLFF

abundance: few
len: 15
j_gene: TRBJ2-5
v_gene: TRBV6-1
d_gene: TRBD2
CDR3nt: TGTGCCAGCAGTGGACGACTAGCGGGGGAAGAGACCCAGTACTTC
CDR3aa: CASSGRLAGEETQYF

abundance: NA
len: 16
j_gene: TRBJ2-7
v_gene: TRBV5-1
d_gene: NA
CDR3nt: TGCGCCAGCAGCTTGGGTCGGCAGGGCCTATCCTACGAGCAGTACTTC
CDR3aa: CASSLGRQGLSYEQYF

abundance: NA
len: 15
j_gene: TRBJ2-2
v_gene: TRBV19
d_gene: TRBD2
CDR3nt: TGTGCCAGTAGTATTTTTGCGGGGGTCCCCGGGGAGCTGTTTTTT
CDR3aa: CASSIFAGVPGELFF

abundance: NA
len: 14
j_gene: TRBJ1-1
v_gene: TRBV7-9
d_gene: NA
CDR3nt: TGTGCCAGCAGCTTAGAAGGGGTGAGGACTGAAGCTTTCTTT
CDR3aa: CASSLEGVRTEAFF

abundance: NA
len: 14
j_gene: TRBJ1-1
v_gene: TRBV28
d_gene: NA
CDR3nt: TGTGCCAGCAGTTTCGAGGGCCAGAACACTGAAGCTTTCTTT
CDR3aa: CASSFEGQNTEAFF

abundance: NA
len: 13
j_gene: TRBJ2-7
v_gene: TRBV5-4
d_gene: NA
CDR3nt: TGTGCCAGCAGCTTGAAGGATAGCTACGAGCAGTACTTC
CDR3aa: CASSLKDSYEQYF

abundance: NA
len: 13
j_gene: TRBJ2-5
v_gene: TRBV25-1
d_gene: NA
CDR3nt: TGTGCCAGCAGTTCGTTAGTAAAAGAGACCCAGTACTTC
CDR3aa: CASSSLVKETQYF

abundance: NA
len: 15
j_gene: TRBJ2-3
v_gene: TRBV30
d_gene: NA
CDR3nt: TGTGCCTGGAGTGTACGGAGCGGGTTGCCCGATACGCAGTATTTT
CDR3aa: CAWSVRSGLPDTQYF

abundance: NA
len: 13
j_gene: TRBJ2-2
v_gene: TRBV7-2
d_gene: NA
CDR3nt: TGTGCCAGCAGCTTGCTGAACACCGGGGAGCTGTTTTTT
CDR3aa: CASSLLNTGELFF

abundance: few
len: 14
j_gene: TRBJ2-1
v_gene: TRBV19
d_gene: TRBD2
CDR3nt: TGTGCCAGTAGTCTTCAGCGGGAGGAGGATGAGCAGTTCTTC
CDR3aa: CASSLQREEDEQFF

abundance: many
len: 13
j_gene: TRBJ1-5
v_gene: TRBV18
d_gene: TRBD1
CDR3nt: TGTGCCAGCTCCGGACAGGGCCATCAGCCCCAGCATTTT
CDR3aa: CASSGQGHQPQHF

abundance: NA
len: 11
j_gene: TRBJ2-7
v_gene: TRBV27
d_gene: NA
CDR3nt: TGTGCCAGCAGTTTAGGGGGGGAGCAGTACTTC
CDR3aa: CASSLGGEQYF

abundance: NA
len: 14
j_gene: TRBJ2-7
v_gene: TRBV9
d_gene: TRBD2
CDR3nt: TGTGCCAGCAGCGCGGGACTAGCGGGACACGAGCAGTACTTC
CDR3aa: CASSAGLAGHEQYF

abundance: NA
len: 15
j_gene: TRBJ2-1
v_gene: TRBV2
d_gene: NA
CDR3nt: TGTGCCAGCAGTGAACTCAGAGGGGAACTCAATGAGCAGTTCTTC
CDR3aa: CASSELRGELNEQFF

abundance: NA
len: 13
j_gene: TRBJ1-5
v_gene: TRBV2
d_gene: NA
CDR3nt: TGTGCCAGCAAGCTTGCGGGCAATCAGCCCCAGCATTTT
CDR3aa: CASKLAGNQPQHF

abundance: NA
len: 14
j_gene: TRBJ2-1
v_gene: TRBV30
d_gene: NA
CDR3nt: TGTGCCTGGAGTGTAATACGACCCTACAATGAGCAGTTCTTC
CDR3aa: CAWSVIRPYNEQFF